The 18 T cell receptor beta chains below all came from one sample that was sequenced in a study of OX40 agonist ivuxolimab in advanced cancers. Profiled with immunoSEQ multiplex PCR; TCRdb holds only in-frame clones, not every one. This table has around 25,000 clones, less than 90% appearing once. The sample was CD4+ or CD8+ T cells sorted from blood, taken in a trial of the OX40 agonist ivuxolimab. These receptors were collected from an adult with an advanced solid tumor such as melanoma, head and neck, liver or kidney cancer.

V and J are TRBV4-1 and TRBJ2-7, with 10 bases aligning to TRBD2. Looked up from germline, CDR1 is MGHRA and CDR2 is YSYEKL. The J segment lost 2 bases and the V segment lost 0 bases, leaving 4 bases of the junction unmatched. This CDR3 contains 16 residues. In nucleotides, the CDR3 is TGCGCCAGCAGCCAAGAAGGTCTAGCGGGGGCCTACGAGCAGTACTTC. This translates into CASSQEGLAGAYEQYF.

This chain joins TRBV19 and TRBJ2-7; tentatively, D is TRBD1 (6 bases). The V and J ends lost 10 bases and 0 bases respectively, with 16 bases between them. Germline lookup yields CDR1 LNHDA and CDR2 SQIVND (reference sequence). The CDR3 length is 14 residues. In DNA, the CDR3 is TGTGCCACATCGGGCAGGGGAACCTCCTACGAGCAGTACTTC. Translating it yields CATSGRGTSYEQYF.

The rearrangement uses TRBV4-1 and TRBJ1-2, with 10 bases fitting TRBD1. The CDR3 has 16 amino acids. The germline CDR1 and CDR2 sequences are MGHRA and YSYEKL. Trimming cost V 3 bases and J 2 bases; bases outside gene matches: 6. The CDR3, as DNA: TGCGCCAGCAGCCACGTGACAGGGGGCTGGAACTATGGCTACACCTTC. This translates into CASSHVTGGWNYGYTF.

This sequence joins TRBV9 and TRBJ1-2; possibly TRBD1 for D (5 bases). Trimming removed 4 bases from V and 3 bases from J, with 13 bases in between. Germline V gene sequence: CDR1 SGDLS, CDR2 YYNGEE. This CDR3 region has 14 residues. The CDR3 DNA is TGTGCCAGCAGCCTCCAGGGACCGTACTATGGCTACACCTTC. It yields the protein CASSLQGPYYGYTF. Using reference TRBV9 and TRBJ1-2 for the parts outside the CDR3, the full variable domain is DSGVTQTPKHLITATGQRVTLRCSPRSGDLSVYWYQQSLDQGLQFLIQYYNGEERAKGNILERFSAQQFPDLHSELNLSSLELGDSALYFCASSLQGPYYGYTFGSGTRLTVV.

The V call is TRBV7-2, the J call TRBJ2-1; possibly TRBD1 for D (6 bases). Germline CDR1 reads SGHTA; CDR2 reads FQGNSA. The CDR3 consists of 13 residues. The V gene lost 4 bases and the J gene lost 9 bases, with 13 bases spanning the gap. The CDR3 loop is CASSSQQGGEQFF. CDR3 nucleotide sequence: TGTGCCAGCAGCTCACAACAGGGTGGTGAGCAGTTCTTC.

V and J are TRBV18 and TRBJ1-2; tentative D call: TRBD1 (6 bases). In germline, CDR1 is KGHSH, CDR2 LQKENI. The CDR3 spans 13 residues. Trimming left V 5 bases short and J 8 bases short, with 15 bases between. In DNA form, the CDR3 reads TGTGCCAGCTCAATACAGGGAGCGGAAGGCTACACCTTC. Its translation is CASSIQGAEGYTF.

This rearrangement joins TRBV6-1 to TRBJ2-2; no clear D gene. This CDR3 has 12 amino acids. V was trimmed by 8 bases and J by 6 bases, leaving 10 bases between them. Germline V gene data show CDR1 as MNHNS and CDR2 as SASEGT. The CDR3 protein is CASYPSAGELFF. The CDR3 DNA reads as TGTGCCAGCTACCCCTCGGCCGGGGAGCTGTTTTTT.

This sequence joins TRBV4-3 and TRBJ1-6, with 9 positions matching TRBD1. The CDR3 spans 15 residues. CDR1 is LGHNA and CDR2 is YSLEER in the germline V gene. The junction had 4 bases not matched to a gene; V was cut back by 0 bases and J by 10 bases. CDR3 protein: CASSQDRDRASPLHF. CDR3 coding DNA: TGCGCCAGCAGCCAAGATCGGGACAGGGCCTCACCCCTCCACTTT.

V and J are TRBV6-5 and TRBJ1-2; 9 bases line up with TRBD1. The CDR3 spans 15 residues. After removal of 5 bases from V and 3 bases from J, the junction contained 7 bases not matched to a gene. Germline V lookup: CDR1 MNHEY, CDR2 SVGAGI. CDR3 nucleotide sequence: TGTGCCAGCAGTAAAGACGGGACAGGGTACTATGGCTACACCTTC. Protein: CASSKDGTGYYGYTF.

This clone is a singleton in its sample. The genes are TRBV29-1 and TRBJ1-1; D gene ambiguous. This CDR3 region has 14 residues. Between the trimmed V and J ends, which lost 1 base and 0 bases, there was a span of 9 bases. The germline V gene encodes CDR1 SQVTM and CDR2 ANQGSEA. The CDR3 protein is CSVEGARVNTEAFF. The CDR3 coding sequence is TGCAGCGTTGAAGGGGCCAGAGTGAACACTGAAGCTTTCTTT.

The chain carries TRBV7-9 and TRBJ2-5; D is possibly TRBD1 or TRBD2 (5 bases each). The DNA matches TRBJ2-7 better at its end, which makes the J call doubtful. This CDR3 spans 16 amino acids. The germline gives CDR1 SEHNR, CDR2 FQNEAQ (reference sequence). The CDR3 region is CASSQPPSQGDYEQYF. CDR3 DNA sequence: TGTGCCAGCAGCCAGCCCCCGTCCCAGGGAGACTACGAGCAGTACTTC.

The chain recombines TRBV5-1 with TRBJ2-3; D is ambiguous. The ends were cut back, 1 base at V and 0 bases at J, with 3 bases in the middle. The CDR3 covers 13 residues. The germline gives CDR1 SGHRS, CDR2 YFSETQ. The CDR3 DNA reads TGCGCCAGCAGCTTGAGTAGCACAGATACGCAGTATTTT. Amino acid sequence: CASSLSSTDTQYF.

This clone was seen only once. The genes are TRBV7-2 and TRBJ2-1, with D maybe TRBD1 (5 bases). Trimming took off 7 bases at V and 8 bases at J, with 24 bases between the two ends. Germline assignment: CDR1 SGHTA and CDR2 FQGNSA. CDR3 length: 16 amino acids. The CDR3 bases are TGTGCCAGCACCCCAGACAGCAGGTCGGCGAGAGATGAGCAGTTCTTC. This translates into CASTPDSRSARDEQFF.

The chain has TRBV5-5 and TRBJ2-2, with 8 bases matching TRBD1. V shed 0 bases, J shed 7 bases, and the junction held 5 bases outside the gene matches. The CDR3 covers 15 residues. The germline gives CDR1 SGHKS, CDR2 YYEKEE (reference sequence). The CDR3 spells CASSLVAGGGGELFF. The CDR3 nucleotides are TGTGCCAGCAGCTTGGTGGCAGGGGGCGGCGGGGAGCTGTTTTTT.

The V and J genes are TRBV27 and TRBJ1-2; D remains ambiguous. Deletions cut 3 bases from V and 2 bases from J, with 7 bases between. Germline V gene lookup returns CDR1 MNHEY and CDR2 SMNVEV (reference sequence). This CDR3 has 13 amino acids. The CDR3 DNA reads TGTGCCAGCAGTTTGGTGTGGAACTATGGCTACACCTTC. Its translation: CASSLVWNYGYTF.

This clone was observed once. The V and J genes are TRBV11-2 and TRBJ2-7; TRBD2 matches at 11 bases. Trimming removed 4 bases from V and 3 bases from J; junction bases left unmatched: 8. This CDR3 has 16 amino acids. The V gene's germline CDR1 is SGHAT and CDR2 FQNNGV. The CDR3 sequence: CASSSRIAGGNYEQYF. The CDR3 nucleotides are TGTGCCAGCAGCTCCCGGATAGCGGGGGGGAACTACGAGCAGTACTTC.

This chain links TRBV27 with TRBJ1-5, with D uncertain. V was trimmed by 4 bases and J by 3 bases, leaving 7 bases between them. Germline V gene lookup returns CDR1 MNHEY and CDR2 SMNVEV (reference sequence). The CDR3 extends over 13 amino acids. The CDR3 loop reads CASSSRPNQPQHF. CDR3 DNA sequence: TGTGCCAGCAGTTCAAGGCCCAATCAGCCCCAGCATTTT.

The table lists this clone with a count of one. The rearrangement links TRBV6-1 to TRBJ1-5; the match to TRBD1 covers 8 bases. CDR1 is MNHNS and CDR2 is SASEGT in the germline V gene. The CDR3 has 15 amino acids. The ends lost 1 base at V and 4 bases at J; junction bases unmatched: 3. CDR3: CASSEGQGMNQPQHF. In DNA form, the CDR3 reads TGTGCCAGCAGTGAAGGACAGGGGATGAATCAGCCCCAGCATTTT.